This T cell receptor (beta chain) was profiled in a study of a mutant IDH1 vaccine in newly diagnosed glioma. Study overall: Patients arrived already treated with radiotherapy, temozolomide, or both, most having had both. Overall study results and limits: Pseudoprogression showed no apparent link to changes in top peripheral T cell clonotypes.

There are 15 residues in the CDR3. V lost 0 bases and J lost 13; bases outside the gene matches: 13. Germline assignment: CDR1 LGHNA and CDR2 YSLEER. Produced via immunoSEQ multiplex PCR; TCRdb's table is partial and in-frame only. The table records approximately 54,000 clones, approximately 81% of them present only once. Notes on this clone: Its cognate antigen is unknown.

Documented time point: baseline, week 1 (first vaccination visit). Specified treatment: pre-vaccination baseline after standard-of-care therapy. The TCR originated in a man aged 18 to 35 with glioma. The material sequenced was PBMCs, taken from a glioma patient treated with radiotherapy, temozolomide or both. The chain joins TRBV4-3 to TRBJ2-5; 8 nucleotides match TRBD2. The CDR3, as DNA: TGCGCCAGCAGCCAAGATGGGGGACTAGAGGCCTATCGGTACTTC. This sequence encodes CASSQDGGLEAYRYF.